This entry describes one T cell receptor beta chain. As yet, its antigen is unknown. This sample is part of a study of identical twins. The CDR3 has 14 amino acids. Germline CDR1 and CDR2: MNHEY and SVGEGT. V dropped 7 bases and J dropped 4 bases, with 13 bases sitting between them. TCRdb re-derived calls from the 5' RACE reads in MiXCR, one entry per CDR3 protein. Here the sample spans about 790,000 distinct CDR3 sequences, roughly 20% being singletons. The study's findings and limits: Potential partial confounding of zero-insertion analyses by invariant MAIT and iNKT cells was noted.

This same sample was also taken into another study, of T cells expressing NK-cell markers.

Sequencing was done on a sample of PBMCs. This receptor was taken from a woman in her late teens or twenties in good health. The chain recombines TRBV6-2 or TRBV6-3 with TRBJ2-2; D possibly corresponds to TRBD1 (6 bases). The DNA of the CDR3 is TGTGCCAGCACGTCCAGGGGACGCACCGGGGAGCTGTTTTTT. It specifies CASTSRGRTGELFF.